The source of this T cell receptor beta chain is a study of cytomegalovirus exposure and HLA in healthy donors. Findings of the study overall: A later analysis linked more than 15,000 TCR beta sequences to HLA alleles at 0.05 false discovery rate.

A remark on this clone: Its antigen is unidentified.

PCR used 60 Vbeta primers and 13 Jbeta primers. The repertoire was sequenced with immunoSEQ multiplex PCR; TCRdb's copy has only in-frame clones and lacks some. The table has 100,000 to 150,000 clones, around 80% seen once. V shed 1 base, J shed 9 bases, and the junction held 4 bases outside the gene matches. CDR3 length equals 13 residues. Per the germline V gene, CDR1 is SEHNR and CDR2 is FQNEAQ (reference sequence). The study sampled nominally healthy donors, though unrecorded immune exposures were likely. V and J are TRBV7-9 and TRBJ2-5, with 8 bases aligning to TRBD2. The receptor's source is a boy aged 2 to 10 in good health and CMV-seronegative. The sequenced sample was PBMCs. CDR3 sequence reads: CASSLVSGGAQYF. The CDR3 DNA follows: TGTGCCAGCAGCTTAGTGTCGGGAGGGGCCCAGTACTTC.